The clone carrying this TCR beta chain was observed a few times. This record comes from a study of T-cell memory formation after mild COVID-19. One entry per CDR3 protein results from TCRdb running MiXCR on the 5' RACE reads. The sample holds just over 400,000 distinct CDR3 sequences, roughly a quarter seen once. V was trimmed by 5 bases and J by 5 bases, leaving 24 bases between them. The length of the CDR3 is 17 residues. Germline V gene sequence: CDR1 MNHEY, CDR2 SMNVEV (reference sequence). What was sequenced was PBMCs or a T cell subset sorted from them (not recorded which). This TCR came from an adult woman who had mild COVID-19 (a few samples of this study predate the infection). Cell type and time point are not known. The chain uses TRBV27 and TRBJ2-5; D might be TRBD2 (5 bases). CDR3 amino acids: CASSPRTARTGGETQYF. The CDR3 DNA follows: TGTGCCAGCAGTCCACGGACTGCGCGGACGGGCGGGGAGACCCAGTACTTC.